What follows are 5 T cell receptor beta chains derived from one specimen sequenced in a study of T cell clonotyping in hematopoietic cell transplantation. The protocol was immunoSEQ multiplex PCR, while the TCRdb copy is restricted to in-frame clones and leaves out a portion. The sample consists of thousands of clones, 95% to 99% of them appearing once. Specimen: PBMCs, collected 30 days after allogeneic stem cell transplant. The receptors were sampled from a male patient between 60 and 69 years old who had an allogeneic stem cell transplant from a related donor, so the T cells may come from the graft donor. Some clones in this sample may be carry-over from other donors' samples.

This clone was picked up one time. The rearrangement uses TRBV19 and TRBJ1-1, with D perhaps matching TRBD1 (6 bases). The CDR3 length is 13 residues. V was pared by 5 bases and J by 4 bases, with 11 bases between. Per the germline V gene, CDR1 is LNHDA and CDR2 is SQIVND (reference sequence). The CDR3 loop is CASSFGGGTEAFF. For the CDR3, the DNA is TGTGCCAGTAGTTTCGGGGGCGGCACTGAAGCTTTCTTT. Using reference TRBV19 and TRBJ1-1 for the parts outside the CDR3, the full variable domain is DGGITQSPKYLFRKEGQNVTLSCEQNLNHDAMYWYRQDPGQGLRLIYYSQIVNDFQKGDIAEGYSVSREKKESFPLTVTSAQKNPTAFYLCASSFGGGTEAFFGQGTRLTVV.

This sequence joins TRBV6-6 and TRBJ1-6; D not resolved. CDR1 is MNHNY and CDR2 is SVGAGI in the germline V gene (reference sequence). V was clipped by 6 bases and J by 9 bases, with 15 bases between them. CDR3 length: 14 residues. In DNA, the CDR3 is TGTGCCAGCAGACCCCGAACCGCGGGTTCACCCCTCCACTTT. Translating gives CASRPRTAGSPLHF.

The chain couples TRBV29-1 to TRBJ2-3; TRBD1 aligns across 7 bases. V lost 1 base, J lost 4 bases, and 8 bases stayed unmatched. Germline CDR1 reads SQVTM; CDR2 reads ANQGSEA. The CDR3 sequence is 15 residues long. CDR3 sequence reads: CSVEVDRVDSDTQYF. CDR3 nucleotides: TGCAGCGTTGAAGTAGACAGGGTTGATTCAGATACGCAGTATTTT.

V is TRBV30 and J is TRBJ1-1; no firm D call. CDR3 length: 11 amino acids. The germline gives CDR1 GTSNPN, CDR2 SVGIG (reference sequence). V was trimmed by 3 bases and J by 5 bases, leaving 7 bases between them. The CDR3: CAWSPGTEAFF. CDR3 nucleotide sequence: TGTGCCTGGAGCCCTGGGACTGAAGCTTTCTTT.

J is TRBJ2-2 and V is TRBV5-1; perhaps TRBD2 as D (6 bases). Germline V gene data show CDR1 as SGHRS and CDR2 as YFSETQ. CDR3 length equals 20 residues. V lost 3 bases to trimming and J lost 0 bases, with 24 bases between them. CDR3 DNA: TGCGCCAGCAGCTCCCTCTGGGGGGTCGCCACAGCCTCGAACACCGGGGAGCTGTTTTTT. This codes for CASSSLWGVATASNTGELFF.